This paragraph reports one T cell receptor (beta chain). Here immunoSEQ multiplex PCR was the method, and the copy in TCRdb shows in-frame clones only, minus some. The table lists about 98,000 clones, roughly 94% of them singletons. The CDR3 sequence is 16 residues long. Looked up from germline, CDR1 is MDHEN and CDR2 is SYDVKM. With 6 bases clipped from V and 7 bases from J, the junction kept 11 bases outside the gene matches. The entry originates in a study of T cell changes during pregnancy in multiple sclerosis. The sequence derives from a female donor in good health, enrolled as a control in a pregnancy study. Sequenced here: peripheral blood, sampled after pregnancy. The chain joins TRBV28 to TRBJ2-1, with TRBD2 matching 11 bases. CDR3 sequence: CASRITSGGGSNEQFF. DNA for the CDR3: TGTGCCAGCAGGATCACTAGCGGGGGAGGCAGTAATGAGCAGTTCTTC.